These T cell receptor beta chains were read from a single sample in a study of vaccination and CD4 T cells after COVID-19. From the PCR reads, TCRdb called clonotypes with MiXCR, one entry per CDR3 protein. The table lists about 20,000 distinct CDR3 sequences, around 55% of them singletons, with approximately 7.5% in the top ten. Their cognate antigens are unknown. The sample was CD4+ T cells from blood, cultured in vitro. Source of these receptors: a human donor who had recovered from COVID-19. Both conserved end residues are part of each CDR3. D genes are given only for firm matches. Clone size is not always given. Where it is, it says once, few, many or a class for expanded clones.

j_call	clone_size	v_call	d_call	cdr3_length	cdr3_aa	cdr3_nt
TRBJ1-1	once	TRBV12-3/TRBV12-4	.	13	CASSFRAPSEAFF	TGTGCCAGCAGTTTCCGGGCCCCGTCTGAAGCTTTCTTT
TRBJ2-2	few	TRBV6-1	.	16	CASRNQLASSSGELFF	TGTGCCAGCAGGAATCAACTAGCATCATCGTCCGGGGAGCTGTTTTTT
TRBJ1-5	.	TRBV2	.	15	CASRYSGVGGQPQHF	TGTGCCAGCAGATATTCAGGGGTCGGTGGTCAGCCCCAGCATTTT
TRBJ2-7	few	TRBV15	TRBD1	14	CATSRDRASYEQYF	TGTGCCACCAGCAGGGACAGGGCATCCTACGAGCAGTACTTC
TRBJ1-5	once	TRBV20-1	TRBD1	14	CSATRDRGNQPQHF	TGCAGTGCCACCCGGGACAGGGGCAATCAGCCCCAGCATTTT
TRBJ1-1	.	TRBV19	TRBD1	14	CASRRQGVGTEAFF	TGTGCCAGTAGGAGACAGGGGGTGGGTACTGAAGCTTTCTTT
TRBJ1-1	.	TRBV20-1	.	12	CSARGLNTEAFF	TGCAGTGCTAGGGGCTTGAACACTGAAGCTTTCTTT
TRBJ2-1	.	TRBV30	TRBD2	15	CAWRRVAGAGNEQFF	TGTGCCTGGAGAAGAGTAGCGGGAGCTGGGAATGAGCAGTTCTTC
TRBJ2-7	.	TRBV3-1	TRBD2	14	CASSKGLGSYEQYF	TGTGCCAGCAGCAAAGGACTAGGTAGCTACGAGCAGTACTTC
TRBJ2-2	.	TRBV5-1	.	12	CASSLTTGELFF	TGCGCCAGCAGCTTGACTACCGGGGAGCTGTTTTTT
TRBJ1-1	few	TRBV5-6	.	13	CASSLAGVTEAFF	TGTGCCAGCAGCTTGGCGGGGGTCACTGAAGCTTTCTTT
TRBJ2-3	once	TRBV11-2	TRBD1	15	CASTPTGSVTDTQYF	TGTGCCAGCACCCCGACAGGGTCGGTGACAGATACGCAGTATTTT
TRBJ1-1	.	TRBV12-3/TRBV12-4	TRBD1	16	CASSPARGLLNTEAFF	TGTGCCAGCAGTCCAGCCAGGGGGTTATTGAACACTGAAGCTTTCTTT
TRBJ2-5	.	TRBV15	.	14	CATSRDNGGETQYF	TGTGCCACCAGCAGAGATAACGGAGGGGAGACCCAGTACTTC
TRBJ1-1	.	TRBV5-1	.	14	CASSLERVNTEAFF	TGCGCCAGCAGCTTGGAACGGGTGAACACTGAAGCTTTCTTT
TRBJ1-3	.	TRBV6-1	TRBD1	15	CASSRGQSTGNTIYF	TGTGCCAGCAGCCGGGGACAGTCCACTGGAAACACCATATATTTT
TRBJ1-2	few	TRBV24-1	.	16	CATSDPGWGNTDGYTF	TGTGCCACCAGTGATCCGGGTTGGGGGAATACAGATGGCTACACCTTC
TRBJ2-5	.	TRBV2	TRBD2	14	CASMGTSGTETQYF	TGTGCCAGCATGGGGACTAGCGGGACCGAGACCCAGTACTTC
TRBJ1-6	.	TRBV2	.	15	CASTGDISYNSPLHF	TGTGCCAGCACGGGGGACATTTCCTATAATTCACCCCTCCACTTT
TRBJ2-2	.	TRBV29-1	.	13	CSVEERGAGELFF	TGCAGCGTTGAAGAGAGGGGGGCCGGGGAGCTGTTTTTT
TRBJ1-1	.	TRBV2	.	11	CASRGGGRAFF	TGTGCCAGCAGGGGTGGGGGACGAGCTTTCTTT
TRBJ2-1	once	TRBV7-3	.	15	CASSLSLASYNEQFF	TGTGCCAGCAGCTTATCTCTAGCGAGCTACAATGAGCAGTTCTTC
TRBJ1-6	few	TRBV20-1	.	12	CSARRWSVALHF	TGCAGTGCTCGACGGTGGTCCGTAGCCCTCCACTTT
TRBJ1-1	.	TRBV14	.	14	CASSQHSGLLRAFF	TGTGCCAGCAGCCAACACTCAGGGCTCCTGAGAGCTTTCTTT
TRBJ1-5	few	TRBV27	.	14	CASRAPGLERGYHF	TGTGCCAGCAGGGCCCCCGGGTTAGAGAGGGGGTACCATTTT
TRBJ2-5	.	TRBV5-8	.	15	CASSLGQVLEETQYF	TGTGCCAGCAGCTTGGGTCAGGTTCTAGAAGAGACCCAGTACTTC
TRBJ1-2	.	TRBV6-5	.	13	CASSYPGDYGYTF	TGTGCCAGCAGTTACCCGGGAGACTATGGCTACACCTTC
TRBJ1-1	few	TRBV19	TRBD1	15	CASSSRTTGDTEAFF	TGTGCCAGTAGTTCTAGGACCACAGGGGACACTGAAGCTTTCTTT
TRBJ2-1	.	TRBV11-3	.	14	CASSPPWGDNEQFF	TGTGCCAGCAGCCCACCTTGGGGGGACAATGAGCAGTTCTTC
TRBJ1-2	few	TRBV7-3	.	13	CASSPGGKNGYTF	TGTGCCAGCAGCCCCGGGGGGAAGAATGGCTACACCTTC
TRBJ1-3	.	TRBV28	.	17	CASSAGGTSRLTNTIYF	TGTGCCAGCAGTGCTGGGGGGACTTCTCGATTGACAAACACCATATATTTT
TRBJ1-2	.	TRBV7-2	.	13	CASSPYRNYGYTF	TGTGCCAGCAGCCCTTACAGGAACTATGGCTACACCTTC
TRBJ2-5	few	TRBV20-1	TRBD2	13	CSARLAGRETQYF	TGCAGTGCGCGACTAGCGGGGAGGGAGACCCAGTACTTC
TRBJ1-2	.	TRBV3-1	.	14	CASSQGGQIYGYTF	TGTGCCAGCAGCCAAGGGGGGCAGATTTATGGCTACACCTTC
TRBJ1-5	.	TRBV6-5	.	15	CASSYGPGEDQPQHF	TGTGCCAGCAGTTACGGGCCAGGGGAGGATCAGCCCCAGCATTTT
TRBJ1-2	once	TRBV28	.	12	CASSQINYGYTF	TGTGCCAGCAGTCAGATCAACTATGGCTACACCTTC
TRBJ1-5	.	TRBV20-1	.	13	CSASAGGGQPQHF	TGCAGTGCTAGTGCGGGGGGCGGACAGCCCCAGCATTTT
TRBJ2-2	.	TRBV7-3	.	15	CASSFGQTNTGELFF	TGTGCCAGCAGCTTTGGACAGACGAACACCGGGGAGCTGTTTTTT
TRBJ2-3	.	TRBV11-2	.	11	CASSLGGTQYF	TGTGCCAGCAGCTTAGGAGGTACGCAGTATTTT
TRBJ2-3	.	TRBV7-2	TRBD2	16	CASSLSLAGLTDTQYF	TGTGCCAGCAGCTTGTCACTAGCGGGCCTCACAGATACGCAGTATTTT